The clone carrying this TCR beta chain was seen a few times. What it binds is not known. V dropped 1 base and J dropped 5 bases, with 17 bases sitting between them. Germline assignment: CDR1 SGHTA and CDR2 FQGNSA. This CDR3 comprises 16 residues. This entry comes from a study of T cell repertoires in cytomegalovirus infection. One entry per CDR3 protein results from TCRdb running MiXCR on the reads. The sample includes under 200,000 distinct CDR3 sequences, less than 25% of them seen just once. Sample: CD8+ T cells from cultured PBMCs, taken from culture after CMV antigen stimulation. J is TRBJ2-5 and V is TRBV7-2; TRBD1 might be the D (6 bases). The source is a human donor in good health (CMV status not recorded). Some clones in this sample may be carry-over from other donors' samples. In DNA, the CDR3 is TGTGCCAGCAGCTTAGTTGTACGGAACAGGGTGGAGACCCAGTACTTC. Translation gives CASSLVVRNRVETQYF.